Below, 31 T cell receptor beta chains from the same sample are listed, as sequenced in a study of coeliac disease. TCRdb's copy holds only in-frame clones and misses some; the assay was immunoSEQ multiplex PCR. The data contain under 3,500 clones, roughly two thirds of them singletons. The sequencing input was intraepithelial lymphocytes from the gut. All receptors come from a woman in her thirties or forties.

The chain has TRBV7-6 and TRBJ1-3; D call uncertain. The CDR3 extends over 14 amino acids. Per germline, CDR1 SGHVS and CDR2 FNYEAQ. V lost 8 bases and J 3 bases, leaving 14 bases between the germline ends. The CDR3: CASATRGLGNTIYF. CDR3 coding DNA: TGTGCCAGCGCCACCCGGGGTCTTGGAAACACCATATATTTT.

This clone was counted between two and nine times. V gene TRBV7-9 combines with J gene TRBJ2-7, with unresolved D. V was pared by 3 bases and J by 0 bases, with 6 bases between. There are 13 residues in the CDR3. Per germline, CDR1 SEHNR and CDR2 FQNEAQ (reference sequence). In DNA, the CDR3 is TGTGCCAGCAGCTTTCCGAGCTCCTACGAGCAGTACTTC. Translated: CASSFPSSYEQYF.

This clone was observed a handful of times. The chain combines TRBV5-1 with TRBJ1-1; D not certain. V was shortened by 4 bases and J by 1 base, with 11 bases between the two germline ends. The length of the CDR3 is 14 residues. Germline CDR1 SGHRS, CDR2 YFSETQ. CDR3 sequence reads: CASSVGAENTEAFF. In nucleotides, the CDR3 is TGCGCCAGCAGCGTAGGAGCAGAGAACACTGAAGCTTTCTTT.

This clone was observed a handful of times. The V gene is TRBV19, the J gene TRBJ2-7; perhaps TRBD1 as D (5 bases). CDR1 LNHDA and CDR2 SQIVND come from the germline V gene (reference sequence). The length of the CDR3 is 11 residues. The V end was cut by 5 bases, the J end by 6 bases, with 8 bases between. The CDR3 region has the DNA TGTGCCAGTAGTCAGGGCTTCGAGCAGTACTTC. It codes for CASSQGFEQYF.

The chain joins TRBV6-1 to TRBJ2-3, with D unclear. The CDR3 spans 14 residues. V was clipped by 2 bases and J by 2 bases, with 8 bases between them. The germline CDR1 and CDR2 sequences are MNHNS and SASEGT. This CDR3 is CASSEPLYTDTQYF. CDR3 DNA sequence: TGTGCCAGCAGTGAACCGTTGTACACAGATACGCAGTATTTT.

In its sample, this clone was seen a few times. The chain has TRBV11-2 and TRBJ2-5, with TRBD2 as a possible D gene (6 bases). Germline V gene lookup returns CDR1 SGHAT and CDR2 FQNNGV. The length of the CDR3 is 15 residues. Between the trimmed V and J ends, which lost 1 base and 5 bases, there was a span of 14 bases. CDR3 DNA: TGTGCCAGCAGCTTAGTCCTCGGGGGATGGGAGACCCAGTACTTC. It encodes CASSLVLGGWETQYF.

This clone was seen more than once but under ten times. The junction shows a germline mismatch at one end, possibly a read error. CDR3 nucleotides: TGCGCCAGCAGCCAAGATAGCGATGAAAAACTGTTTTTT. This gives the protein CASSQDSDEKLFF. The V call is TRBV7-9, the J call TRBJ1-4; D unresolved. In germline, CDR1 is SEHNR, CDR2 FQNEAQ (reference sequence). The CDR3 extends over 13 amino acids.

V gene TRBV5-1 combines with J gene TRBJ1-2, with D possibly being TRBD1 (5 bases). The V and J ends lost 1 base and 8 bases respectively, with 15 bases between them. This CDR3 is 14 amino acids long. CDR1 and CDR2 (germline): SGHRS, YFSETQ. The DNA of the CDR3 is TGCGCCAGCAGCTTGCGGGTCCAAGGGGTCGGCTACACCTTC. Translation gives CASSLRVQGVGYTF.

This clone was counted only a few times. CDR3: CASLDRGSHNEQFF. The CDR3 DNA is TGTGCCAGCTTAGACAGGGGATCCCACAATGAGCAGTTCTTC. This chain joins TRBV13 and TRBJ2-1; 8 nucleotides line up with TRBD1. The trim removed 8 bases at V and 5 bases at J, leaving 8 bases unmatched. There are 14 residues in the CDR3. Germline values: CDR1 PRHDT, CDR2 FYEKMQ (reference sequence). Combining the CDR3 with reference TRBV13 and TRBJ2-1 gives the whole variable domain AAGVIQSPRHLIKEKRETATLKCYPIPRHDTVYWYQQGPGQDPQFLISFYEKMQSDKGSIPDRFSAQQFSDYHSELNMSSLELGDSALYFCASLDRGSHNEQFFGPGTRLTVL.

CDR3 bases: TGCGCCAGCAGCCCAGATGCGGGAGGGGAAGAGACCCAGTACTTC. It codes for CASSPDAGGEETQYF. The chain couples TRBV5-1 to TRBJ2-5, with 9 bases fitting TRBD2. In germline, CDR1 is SGHRS, CDR2 YFSETQ. The CDR3 consists of 15 residues. V shed 4 bases, J shed 3 bases, and the junction held 7 bases outside the gene matches.

The J gene is TRBJ2-5, the V gene TRBV5-1; 8 nucleotides match TRBD1. Germline lookup yields CDR1 SGHRS and CDR2 YFSETQ. The CDR3 is 14 amino acids. J gave up 4 bases and V 4 bases, and 6 bases lay outside the gene matches. In DNA, the CDR3 is TGCGCCAGCAGCGAACAGGGGGGCGGAGAGACCCAGTACTTC. Translated, it gives CASSEQGGGETQYF.

This chain uses TRBV18 with TRBJ2-7, with 13 bases aligning to TRBD2. The CDR3 runs to 17 residues. Germline V gene sequence: CDR1 KGHSH, CDR2 LQKENI. Losses at the gene ends were 1 base for V and 6 bases for J; bases not matched to a gene: 9. DNA of the CDR3: TGTGCCAGCTCACCACAACTAGCGGGAGGGAGCCGTGGCGAGCAGTACTTC. Its translation is CASSPQLAGGSRGEQYF.

The V gene is TRBV10-1, the J gene TRBJ2-5; 12 bases fit TRBD2. This CDR3 is built from 15 residues. J gave up 3 bases and V 5 bases, and 4 bases lay outside the gene matches. Looked up from germline, CDR1 is WNHNN and CDR2 is SYGVQD (reference sequence). In DNA, the CDR3 is TGCGCCAGCAGTCCCGGACTAGCGGGGAAAGAGACCCAGTACTTC. Translation: CASSPGLAGKETQYF.

This clone was seen a handful of times. V gene TRBV4-3 combines with J gene TRBJ2-3; TRBD1 is a possible D gene (6 bases). Trimming removed 0 bases at V and 1 base at J, with 8 bases between. Germline CDR1 and CDR2: LGHNA and YSLEER. There are 15 residues in the CDR3. The CDR3 region is CASSQEPGGTDTQYF. The DNA of the CDR3 is TGCGCCAGCAGCCAAGAACCAGGGGGCACAGATACGCAGTATTTT.

The chain links TRBV4-1 to TRBJ2-2, with D perhaps TRBD2 (6 bases). The CDR3 covers 17 residues. V lost 1 base and J 2 bases, leaving 14 bases between the germline ends. Germline lookup yields CDR1 MGHRA and CDR2 YSYEKL. CDR3 sequence reads: CASSQGRDRPNTGELFF. CDR3 coding DNA: TGCGCCAGCAGCCAAGGGCGGGACCGACCTAACACCGGGGAGCTGTTTTTT.

The chain links TRBV6-9 to TRBJ2-7; TRBD2 is a possible D gene (5 bases). Germline lookup yields CDR1 MNHGY and CDR2 SVAAGI. CDR3 length: 14 residues. Trimming removed 5 bases from V and 0 bases from J, with 11 bases in between. In DNA, the CDR3 is TGTGCCAGCAGTCCCTGGACTGTCTCCTACGAGCAGTACTTC. Amino acids: CASSPWTVSYEQYF.

This clone was found a few times. The rearrangement links TRBV9 to TRBJ2-7; 8 nucleotides line up with TRBD1. Trimming took 0 bases from V and 3 from J; bases not matched to a gene: 5. The CDR3 has 15 residues. CDR1 is SGDLS and CDR2 is YYNGEE in the germline V gene. The CDR3: CASSVAPGQGYEQYF. CDR3 nucleotide sequence: TGTGCCAGCAGCGTAGCCCCAGGACAGGGCTACGAGCAGTACTTC. Filled out from reference TRBV9 and TRBJ2-7, the complete variable domain reads DSGVTQTPKHLITATGQRVTLRCSPRSGDLSVYWYQQSLDQGLQFLIQYYNGEERAKGNILERFSAQQFPDLHSELNLSSLELGDSALYFCASSVAPGQGYEQYFGPGTRLTVT.

V gene TRBV21-1 combines with J gene TRBJ1-1. TRBV21-1 is listed as a pseudogene. This CDR3 is 17 amino acids long. The DNA of the CDR3 is TGTGCCAGCAGGTTTCCCCTAGCTAACACAATTCGCACTGAAGCTTTCTTT. It is translated as CASRFPLANTIRTEAFF.

A word on this clone: One end of the junction varies from germline; a read error may be responsible. The chain has TRBV5-5 and TRBJ2-7; tentatively, D is TRBD1 (6 bases). Per the germline V gene, CDR1 is SGHKS and CDR2 is YYEKEE (reference sequence). The CDR3 is 15 amino acids. The CDR3 loop reads CASSQASGASYEQYF. CDR3 in DNA: TGCGCCAGCAGCCAAGCCTCAGGGGCCTCCTACGAGCAGTACTTC.

The chain has TRBV30 and TRBJ2-1, with 13 bases that match TRBD2. V shed 5 bases, J shed 4 bases, and the junction held 5 bases outside the gene matches. Germline loops: CDR1 GTSNPN, CDR2 SVGIG (reference sequence). The CDR3 contains 15 residues. In nucleotides, the CDR3 is TGTGCCTGGGAAGGGGGACTAGCGGGGTACAATGAGCAGTTCTTC. Residues: CAWEGGLAGYNEQFF.

The rearrangement uses TRBV9 and TRBJ2-1, with D perhaps TRBD2 (6 bases). V was trimmed by 3 bases and J by 2 bases, leaving 18 bases between them. Germline V gene lookup returns CDR1 SGDLS and CDR2 YYNGEE. The CDR3 length is 17 residues. The CDR3 here is CASSETVAAEAYNEQFF. CDR3 DNA: TGTGCCAGCAGCGAGACCGTAGCGGCTGAAGCCTACAATGAGCAGTTCTTC.

CDR3 sequence: CASSGTRGLYGYTF. Here the CDR3 DNA reads TGTGCCAGCAGCGGGACAAGGGGCCTCTATGGCTACACCTTC. The gene calls are TRBV9 and TRBJ1-2, with a tentative D call TRBD1 (5 bases). The CDR3 runs 14 residues. From germline, CDR1 is SGDLS and CDR2 YYNGEE. V was pared by 3 bases and J by 4 bases, with 13 bases between.

This clone is a singleton in its sample. The CDR3 DNA follows: TGTGCCAGCAGGGGACTAGCAAACACCGGGGAGCTGTTTTTT. Protein: CASRGLANTGELFF. The chain links TRBV2 to TRBJ2-2, with 9 bases matching TRBD2. The germline gives CDR1 SNHLY, CDR2 FYNNEI. The CDR3 length is 14 residues. After removal of 6 bases from V and 2 bases from J, the junction contained 1 base not matched to a gene.

By share, this clone ranks as medium-sized (0.01 to 0.1%). The chain employs TRBV19 and TRBJ1-1; TRBD1 aligns across 7 bases. The germline V gene encodes CDR1 LNHDA and CDR2 SQIVND (reference sequence). V lost 9 bases, J lost 3 bases, and 7 bases stayed unmatched. The CDR3 extends over 13 amino acids. CDR3 loop: CASRSGGYTEAFF. The CDR3 DNA reads as TGTGCCAGCCGATCAGGGGGGTACACTGAAGCTTTCTTT.

J is TRBJ2-3 and V is TRBV5-1; D ambiguous. Germline V lookup: CDR1 SGHRS, CDR2 YFSETQ. Deletions cut 0 bases from V and 5 bases from J, with 19 bases between. CDR3 size: 17 residues. In DNA form, the CDR3 reads TGCGCCAGCAGCTTGGGTGGCTCCTCTGGCCTAGGAGATACGCAGTATTTT. Protein: CASSLGGSSGLGDTQYF.

The chain is built from TRBV7-2 and TRBJ1-1; D remains ambiguous. Per germline, CDR1 SGHTA and CDR2 FQGNSA. Trimming took 3 bases from V and 1 from J, leaving 6 bases between them. This CDR3 spans 13 amino acids. The CDR3 sequence is CASSLYGNTEAFF. The CDR3 DNA sequence: TGTGCCAGCAGCTTGTACGGGAACACTGAAGCTTTCTTT.

The J gene is TRBJ2-7, the V gene TRBV7-8, with TRBD1 matching 8 bases. V was clipped by 2 bases and J by 10 bases; unmatched bases: 7. This CDR3 contains 13 residues. Germline CDR1 and CDR2: SGHVS and FQNEAQ. In nucleotides, the CDR3 is TGTGCCAGCAGCTTAAGTGACAGGGGTAAACAGTACTTC. This codes for CASSLSDRGKQYF.

This clone was detected only a few times. The chain has TRBV5-4 and TRBJ2-1, with TRBD2 identical over 7 bases. The V segment lost 3 bases and the J segment 7 bases; nucleotides outside the gene matches: 13. The length of the CDR3 is 16 residues. Germline loops: CDR1 SGHNT, CDR2 YYREEE (reference sequence). The CDR3 region is CASSSGGREGPNEQFF. DNA of the CDR3: TGTGCCAGCAGCTCCGGTGGGAGGGAGGGCCCTAATGAGCAGTTCTTC.

The V gene is TRBV4-3, the J gene TRBJ2-4; 8 bases match TRBD1. The V gene end was trimmed by 2 bases and the J gene end by 5 bases; junction bases not matched to a gene: 11. Germline assignment: CDR1 LGHNA and CDR2 YSLEER. The CDR3 totals 17 residues. The CDR3: CASSQSDRVGAQNIQYF. The CDR3 DNA reads TGCGCCAGCAGCCAATCGGACAGGGTGGGGGCCCAAAACATTCAGTACTTC.

The chain links TRBV6-1 to TRBJ2-5, with 7 positions matching TRBD2. Germline V CDR1 and CDR2: MNHNS, SASEGT. This CDR3 is 14 amino acids long. V lost 1 base to trimming and J lost 4 bases; unmatched junction nucleotides: 3. The CDR3: CASSEVVAGETQYF. CDR3 in DNA: TGTGCCAGCAGTGAAGTCGTAGCGGGAGAGACCCAGTACTTC.

The chain combines TRBV28 with TRBJ1-2, with 7 bases lining up with TRBD1. The ends lost 4 bases at V and 13 bases at J; junction bases unmatched: 9. The germline gives CDR1 MDHEN, CDR2 SYDVKM. The CDR3 contains 12 residues. CDR3 sequence (DNA): TGTGCCAGCAGTTGGGGAAGGGGGCGCCCCACCTTC. It translates to CASSWGRGRPTF.